The 22 T cell receptor beta chains given below trace back to one sample, sequenced in a study of blood T cell repertoires in COVID-19. The method was immunoSEQ multiplex PCR; TCRdb's version includes in-frame clones alone and lacks a portion of them. The sample consists of about 220,000 clones, approximately 82% of them appearing once. Sequencing was performed on peripheral blood. These receptors all stem from a man aged 50-59 years with active or convalescent COVID-19.

The chain combines TRBV7-9 with TRBJ2-5, with 12 bases identical to TRBD2. V was clipped by 1 base and J by 1 base; unmatched bases: 4. The CDR3 totals 17 residues. Looked up from germline, CDR1 is SEHNR and CDR2 is FQNEAQ (reference sequence). The CDR3 spells CASSLGASGGVQETQYF. The CDR3 DNA follows: TGTGCCAGCAGCTTAGGCGCTAGCGGGGGGGTCCAAGAGACCCAGTACTTC.

This sequence joins TRBV28 and TRBJ2-1; TRBD2 agrees at 14 bases. The length of the CDR3 is 18 residues. Germline V lookup: CDR1 MDHEN, CDR2 SYDVKM. The trim removed 3 bases at V and 0 bases at J, leaving 4 bases unmatched. DNA for the CDR3: TGTGCCAGCAGTTTGGGACTAGCGGGAGTTGGCTCCTACAATGAGCAGTTCTTC. Protein sequence: CASSLGLAGVGSYNEQFF.

This clone was detected only once. J is TRBJ1-2 and V is TRBV5-1, with D possibly being TRBD1 (6 bases). Germline CDR1 reads SGHRS; CDR2 reads YFSETQ. This CDR3 comprises 13 residues. V lost 0 bases and J 5 bases, leaving 8 bases between the germline ends. The CDR3, as DNA: TGCGCCAGCAGCTTGGTGGGGGCTTATGGCTACACCTTC. Protein sequence: CASSLVGAYGYTF.

This clone has only one observation. The chain links TRBV6-5 to TRBJ1-6; a weak D match, TRBD1 (6 bases). This CDR3 is built from 14 residues. CDR1 is MNHEY and CDR2 is SVGAGI in the germline V gene. V was shortened by 6 bases and J by 9 bases, with 15 bases between the two germline ends. The CDR3 DNA follows: TGTGCCAGCAGCCAGACAGGTCTCGGTTCACCCCTCCACTTT. Translated: CASSQTGLGSPLHF.

The rearrangement links TRBV3-1 (or the pseudogene TRBV3-2) to TRBJ2-2; tentatively, D is TRBD1 (6 bases). The ends were cut back, 6 bases at V and 4 bases at J, with 12 bases in the middle. Germline CDR1 LGHDT, CDR2 YNNKEL (reference sequence). CDR3 size: 14 residues. CDR3 DNA: TGTGCCAGCAGAAGGGACATCCTCACCGGGGAGCTGTTTTTT. It is translated as CASRRDILTGELFF.

This chain links TRBV5-4 with TRBJ2-1, with 13 bases matching TRBD2. The germline V gene has CDR1 SGHNT and CDR2 YYREEE (reference sequence). Losses at the gene ends were 4 bases for V and 3 bases for J; bases not matched to a gene: 10. This CDR3 spans 18 amino acids. As DNA, the CDR3 is TGTGCCAGCAGCGAGACTAGCGGGGGGCCAGGATACTACAATGAGCAGTTCTTC. Its translation: CASSETSGGPGYYNEQFF.

The chain combines TRBV18 with TRBJ2-5, with 7 bases lining up with TRBD1. With 4 bases clipped from V and 0 bases from J, the junction kept 2 bases outside the gene matches. The CDR3 length is 14 residues. Germline CDR1 is KGHSH and CDR2 is LQKENI. The CDR3 reads CASSRGQYQETQYF. The DNA for the CDR3 is TGTGCCAGCTCACGGGGACAGTACCAAGAGACCCAGTACTTC.

The J gene is TRBJ2-1, the V gene TRBV5-1, with 7 bases that match TRBD1. With V trimmed by 1 base and J by 4 bases, 5 bases remained unmatched. The germline gives CDR1 SGHRS, CDR2 YFSETQ. The CDR3 contains 15 residues. The CDR3 DNA is TGCGCCAGCAGCTTGACCGGGACAGATTACAATGAGCAGTTCTTC. Translating it yields CASSLTGTDYNEQFF.

This rearrangement joins TRBV12-5 to TRBJ2-7; 8 positions match TRBD1. CDR3 size: 14 residues. Looked up from germline, CDR1 is LGHNT and CDR2 is FRNRAP. After removal of 7 bases from V and 3 bases from J, the junction contained 8 bases not matched to a gene. The DNA for the CDR3 is TGTGCTAGTGATAGGGACAGGTGGGACTACGAGCAGTACGTC. Translating gives CASDRDRWDYEQYV.

The chain carries TRBV10-3 and TRBJ2-1; 9 bases match TRBD2. Trimming removed 11 bases from V and 8 bases from J; junction bases left unmatched: 13. Germline V gene sequence: CDR1 ENHRY, CDR2 SYGVKD. There are 14 residues in the CDR3. The CDR3 sequence is CASGASGKYHEQFF. Written as DNA, the CDR3 is TGTGCCTCCGGTGCTAGCGGGAAATATCATGAGCAGTTCTTC.

The V gene is TRBV5-1, the J gene TRBJ1-1; possible D gene TRBD1, 6 bases. The V gene lost 3 bases and the J gene lost 7 bases, with 13 bases spanning the gap. This CDR3 region has 13 residues. The germline gives CDR1 SGHRS, CDR2 YFSETQ. CDR3 nucleotide sequence: TGCGCCAGCAGCTATAGCGACAGGAATGAAGCTTTCTTT. It codes for CASSYSDRNEAFF.

The V gene is TRBV28, the J gene TRBJ1-2; 8 nucleotides match TRBD1. Germline V gives CDR1 MDHEN, CDR2 SYDVKM. Trimming cost V 7 bases and J 8 bases; bases outside gene matches: 6. The CDR3 covers 12 residues. CDR3 bases: TGTGCCAGCACGGGACAGGCGGGGGGCTACACCTTC. Its translation: CASTGQAGGYTF.

The chain has TRBV7-2 and TRBJ2-7, with a weak D call TRBD2 (6 bases). Between the trimmed V and J ends, which lost 5 bases and 2 bases, there was a span of 19 bases. CDR3 length equals 16 residues. CDR1 SGHTA and CDR2 FQGNSA come from the germline V gene. Here the CDR3 reads CASSPTLSGPPYEQYF. The CDR3 coding sequence is TGTGCCAGCAGCCCCACCCTGAGCGGGCCCCCCTACGAGCAGTACTTC.

This clone was picked up a small number of times. The chain is built from TRBV6-5 and TRBJ1-2; 8 bases fit TRBD1. The CDR3 spans 14 residues. Germline V CDR1 and CDR2: MNHEY, SVGAGI. J gave up 8 bases and V 6 bases, and 11 bases lay outside the gene matches. This CDR3 is CASSPDREGRGYTF. The CDR3 DNA follows: TGTGCCAGCAGCCCGGACAGGGAGGGTCGGGGCTACACCTTC.

The J gene is TRBJ1-1, the V gene TRBV12-5, with D perhaps TRBD1 (5 bases). This CDR3 has 13 amino acids. V was clipped by 5 bases and J by 1 base, with 8 bases between them. From germline, CDR1 is LGHNT and CDR2 FRNRAP. CDR3 region: CASGPDRNTEAFF. The CDR3 DNA reads TGTGCTAGTGGTCCCGACAGGAACACTGAAGCTTTCTTT.

The genes are TRBV5-6 and TRBJ2-1; tentatively, D is TRBD1 (6 bases). V lost 0 bases and J 3 bases, leaving 13 bases between the germline ends. Germline assignment: CDR1 SGHDT and CDR2 YYEEEE. This CDR3 has 16 residues. The CDR3 bases are TGTGCCAGCAGCTTGGGTTGGGGGCCGATCTACAATGAGCAGTTCTTC. Translation gives CASSLGWGPIYNEQFF.

J is TRBJ2-1 and V is TRBV18; 7 nucleotides align to TRBD1. The germline CDR1 and CDR2 sequences are KGHSH and LQKENI. The CDR3 length is 17 residues. After removal of 3 bases from V and 7 bases from J, the junction contained 15 bases not matched to a gene. CDR3 region: CASSPLDRQLVWNEQFF. The CDR3 region has the DNA TGTGCCAGCTCACCGTTGGACAGGCAGTTAGTATGGAATGAGCAGTTCTTC.

V gene TRBV2 combines with J gene TRBJ2-2; D gene ambiguous. The CDR3 loop spans 11 amino acids. In germline, CDR1 is SNHLY, CDR2 FYNNEI. The V and J ends lost 6 bases and 7 bases respectively, with 6 bases between them. DNA for the CDR3: TGTGCCAGCAGCTATAGCGGGGAGCTGTTTTTT. It yields the protein CASSYSGELFF. The full variable domain, its missing parts supplied by reference TRBV2 and TRBJ2-2, is EPEVTQTPSHQVTQMGQEVILRCVPISNHLYFYWYRQILGQKVEFLVSFYNNEISEKSEIFDDQFSVERPDGSNFTLKIRSTKLEDSAMYFCASSYSGELFFGEGSRLTVL.

The chain has TRBV4-1 and TRBJ1-6; D gene uncertain. V lost 3 bases to trimming and J lost 8 bases, with 8 bases between them. Germline V gene sequence: CDR1 MGHRA, CDR2 YSYEKL. The CDR3 is 13 amino acids. CDR3 sequence reads: CASSHPDYSPLHF. The CDR3 coding sequence is TGCGCCAGCAGCCACCCAGATTATTCACCCCTCCACTTT.

V is TRBV28 and J is TRBJ1-3, with 7 bases identical to TRBD1. Germline CDR1 and CDR2: MDHEN and SYDVKM. V dropped 4 bases and J dropped 0; count of bases not matched to a gene: 9. The CDR3 is made up of 17 amino acids. Here the CDR3 DNA reads TGTGCCAGCAGTTCCCCCCTGGGGACAGCCTCTGGAAACACCATATATTTT. It specifies CASSSPLGTASGNTIYF. Variable domain in full (rest from reference TRBV28 and TRBJ1-3): DVKVTQSSRYLVKRTGEKVFLECVQDMDHENMFWYRQDPGLGLRLIYFSYDVKMKEKGDIPEGYSVSREKKERFSLILESASTNQTSMYLCASSSPLGTASGNTIYFGEGSWLTVV.

This clone was seen a few times. The chain employs TRBV2 and TRBJ1-1; possibly TRBD1 for D (5 bases). Per the germline V gene, CDR1 is SNHLY and CDR2 is FYNNEI. Trimming took 4 bases from V and 3 from J, leaving 9 bases between them. The CDR3 runs 13 residues. The CDR3 DNA reads TGTGCCAGCAGTGTTCGCAGGGACACTGAAGCTTTCTTT. Protein product: CASSVRRDTEAFF. Together with reference TRBV2 and TRBJ1-1, the CDR3 gives the full variable domain: EPEVTQTPSHQVTQMGQEVILRCVPISNHLYFYWYRQILGQKVEFLVSFYNNEISEKSEIFDDQFSVERPDGSNFTLKIRSTKLEDSAMYFCASSVRRDTEAFFGQGTRLTVV.

The chain uses TRBV14 and TRBJ1-1; tentative D call: TRBD1 (5 bases). The CDR3 consists of 13 residues. From germline, CDR1 is SGHDN and CDR2 FVKESK. Trimming cost V 1 base and J 7 bases, with 10 bases left between them. The CDR3 sequence is CASSQVREGEAFF. CDR3 sequence (DNA): TGTGCCAGCAGCCAAGTCAGGGAAGGTGAAGCTTTCTTT.